This TCR beta chain came from a study of blood T cell repertoires in COVID-19. The J segment lost 3 bases and the V segment lost 4 bases, leaving 5 bases of the junction unmatched. The CDR3 length is 15 residues. Germline values: CDR1 SGHVS, CDR2 FNYEAQ. The method was immunoSEQ multiplex PCR; TCRdb's version includes in-frame clones alone and lacks a portion of them. Of roughly 180,000 clones detected, 65% to 85% appear once; the ten largest clones hold 5.6%. The V gene is TRBV7-6, the J gene TRBJ2-3; 9 positions match TRBD2. This sequence originates from a woman between 35 and 50 years old with acute COVID-19. The source material was PBMCs or T cells enriched from blood (not recorded which). The CDR3 nucleotides are TGTGCCAGCAGCTCACTAGCGGGCGTAACAGATACGCAGTATTTT. Protein: CASSSLAGVTDTQYF.